What follows are 9 T cell receptor beta chains derived from one specimen sequenced in a study of blood T cell repertoires in COVID-19. The method was immunoSEQ multiplex PCR; TCRdb's version includes in-frame clones alone and lacks a portion of them. The table records some 290,000 clones, 90% of them present only once. Sequences were obtained from peripheral blood. These receptors were obtained from a woman in her thirties or forties with COVID-19, enrolled during active disease.

The chain couples TRBV6-2 or TRBV6-3 to TRBJ1-6; the D gene is possibly TRBD1 (5 bases). The germline V gene has CDR1 MNHEY and CDR2 SVGEGT. The length of the CDR3 is 16 residues. Trimming took off 2 bases at V and 10 bases at J, with 18 bases between the two ends. This CDR3 reads CASSYAARRGESPLHF. CDR3 nucleotide sequence: TGTGCCAGCAGTTACGCGGCGAGGAGGGGAGAATCACCCCTCCACTTT.

The rearrangement uses TRBV28 and TRBJ2-7; TRBD2 agrees at 10 bases. The CDR3 totals 15 residues. Trimming removed 4 bases from V and 1 base from J; junction bases left unmatched: 4. The germline gives CDR1 MDHEN, CDR2 SYDVKM. In DNA, the CDR3 is TGTGCCAGCAGTTATAGCGGGGGGCGATCCTACGAGCAGTACTTC. This gives the protein CASSYSGGRSYEQYF.

The chain is built from TRBV4-3 and TRBJ1-4; the match to TRBD1 covers 9 bases. Germline-derived CDR1 and CDR2 are LGHNA and YSLEER. V was pared by 2 bases and J by 7 bases, with 5 bases of the junction left unmatched. The CDR3 is made up of 15 amino acids. For the CDR3, the DNA is TGCGCCAGCAGCCAATTCGACAGGGGGACTGAAAAACTGTTTTTT. This translates into CASSQFDRGTEKLFF.

The chain joins TRBV28 to TRBJ2-3; 8 bases fit TRBD2. With V trimmed by 6 bases and J by 2 bases, 13 bases remained unmatched. The CDR3 totals 17 residues. CDR1 is MDHEN and CDR2 is SYDVKM in the germline V gene. CDR3 coding DNA: TGTGCCAGCAGCGACGGGGGGGGTCGGGCACACACAGATACGCAGTATTTT. It encodes CASSDGGGRAHTDTQYF.

V and J are TRBV29-1 and TRBJ1-2; 9 nucleotides align to TRBD1. Unmatched junction bases numbered 3, after V lost 2 bases and J lost 8 bases. Germline V lookup: CDR1 SQVTM, CDR2 ANQGSEA. This CDR3 has 12 residues. The CDR3 DNA is TGCAGCGTTGAAACAGGGGGCGGGGGCTACACCTTC. Protein sequence: CSVETGGGGYTF.

This chain joins TRBV5-5 and TRBJ1-2, with 7 bases aligning to TRBD1. The CDR3 is 17 residues long. Germline lookup yields CDR1 SGHKS and CDR2 YYEKEE (reference sequence). V lost 6 bases to trimming and J lost 6 bases; unmatched junction nucleotides: 20. In nucleotides, the CDR3 is TGTGCCAGCAACCAGGACAGGTATCCTTCACCGTATAATGGCTACACCTTC. This translates into CASNQDRYPSPYNGYTF.

This clone was counted once. The rearrangement uses TRBV4-3 and TRBJ2-1, with D possibly matching TRBD2 (5 bases). Per the germline V gene, CDR1 is LGHNA and CDR2 is YSLEER. V lost 4 bases and J 7 bases, leaving 20 bases between the germline ends. The CDR3 spans 16 residues. The CDR3 DNA follows: TGCGCCAGCAGCCGGGGAACCAGAGGGCAGTTTAATGAGCAGTTCTTC. It translates to CASSRGTRGQFNEQFF.

The chain joins TRBV7-3 to TRBJ1-5; TRBD1 aligns across 9 bases. Trimming removed 1 base from V and 4 bases from J; junction bases left unmatched: 5. Germline V gene data show CDR1 as SGHTA and CDR2 as FQGTGA. The length of the CDR3 is 16 residues. CDR3 sequence (DNA): TGTGCCAGCAGCTTAAGGGACAGGGAAGGGAATCAGCCCCAGCATTTT. The encoded protein is CASSLRDREGNQPQHF.

Points on this clone: Germline and junction disagree at one end, which may indicate a read error. V gene TRBV28 combines with J gene TRBJ1-5, with TRBD1 matching over 9 bases. The CDR3 has 13 residues. Germline V CDR1 and CDR2: MDHEN, SYDVKM. The CDR3 DNA reads as TGTGCCAGCAGTGCGAAATTGGACAGGGGTTCGATTTTT. Its protein product is CASSAKLDRGSIF.